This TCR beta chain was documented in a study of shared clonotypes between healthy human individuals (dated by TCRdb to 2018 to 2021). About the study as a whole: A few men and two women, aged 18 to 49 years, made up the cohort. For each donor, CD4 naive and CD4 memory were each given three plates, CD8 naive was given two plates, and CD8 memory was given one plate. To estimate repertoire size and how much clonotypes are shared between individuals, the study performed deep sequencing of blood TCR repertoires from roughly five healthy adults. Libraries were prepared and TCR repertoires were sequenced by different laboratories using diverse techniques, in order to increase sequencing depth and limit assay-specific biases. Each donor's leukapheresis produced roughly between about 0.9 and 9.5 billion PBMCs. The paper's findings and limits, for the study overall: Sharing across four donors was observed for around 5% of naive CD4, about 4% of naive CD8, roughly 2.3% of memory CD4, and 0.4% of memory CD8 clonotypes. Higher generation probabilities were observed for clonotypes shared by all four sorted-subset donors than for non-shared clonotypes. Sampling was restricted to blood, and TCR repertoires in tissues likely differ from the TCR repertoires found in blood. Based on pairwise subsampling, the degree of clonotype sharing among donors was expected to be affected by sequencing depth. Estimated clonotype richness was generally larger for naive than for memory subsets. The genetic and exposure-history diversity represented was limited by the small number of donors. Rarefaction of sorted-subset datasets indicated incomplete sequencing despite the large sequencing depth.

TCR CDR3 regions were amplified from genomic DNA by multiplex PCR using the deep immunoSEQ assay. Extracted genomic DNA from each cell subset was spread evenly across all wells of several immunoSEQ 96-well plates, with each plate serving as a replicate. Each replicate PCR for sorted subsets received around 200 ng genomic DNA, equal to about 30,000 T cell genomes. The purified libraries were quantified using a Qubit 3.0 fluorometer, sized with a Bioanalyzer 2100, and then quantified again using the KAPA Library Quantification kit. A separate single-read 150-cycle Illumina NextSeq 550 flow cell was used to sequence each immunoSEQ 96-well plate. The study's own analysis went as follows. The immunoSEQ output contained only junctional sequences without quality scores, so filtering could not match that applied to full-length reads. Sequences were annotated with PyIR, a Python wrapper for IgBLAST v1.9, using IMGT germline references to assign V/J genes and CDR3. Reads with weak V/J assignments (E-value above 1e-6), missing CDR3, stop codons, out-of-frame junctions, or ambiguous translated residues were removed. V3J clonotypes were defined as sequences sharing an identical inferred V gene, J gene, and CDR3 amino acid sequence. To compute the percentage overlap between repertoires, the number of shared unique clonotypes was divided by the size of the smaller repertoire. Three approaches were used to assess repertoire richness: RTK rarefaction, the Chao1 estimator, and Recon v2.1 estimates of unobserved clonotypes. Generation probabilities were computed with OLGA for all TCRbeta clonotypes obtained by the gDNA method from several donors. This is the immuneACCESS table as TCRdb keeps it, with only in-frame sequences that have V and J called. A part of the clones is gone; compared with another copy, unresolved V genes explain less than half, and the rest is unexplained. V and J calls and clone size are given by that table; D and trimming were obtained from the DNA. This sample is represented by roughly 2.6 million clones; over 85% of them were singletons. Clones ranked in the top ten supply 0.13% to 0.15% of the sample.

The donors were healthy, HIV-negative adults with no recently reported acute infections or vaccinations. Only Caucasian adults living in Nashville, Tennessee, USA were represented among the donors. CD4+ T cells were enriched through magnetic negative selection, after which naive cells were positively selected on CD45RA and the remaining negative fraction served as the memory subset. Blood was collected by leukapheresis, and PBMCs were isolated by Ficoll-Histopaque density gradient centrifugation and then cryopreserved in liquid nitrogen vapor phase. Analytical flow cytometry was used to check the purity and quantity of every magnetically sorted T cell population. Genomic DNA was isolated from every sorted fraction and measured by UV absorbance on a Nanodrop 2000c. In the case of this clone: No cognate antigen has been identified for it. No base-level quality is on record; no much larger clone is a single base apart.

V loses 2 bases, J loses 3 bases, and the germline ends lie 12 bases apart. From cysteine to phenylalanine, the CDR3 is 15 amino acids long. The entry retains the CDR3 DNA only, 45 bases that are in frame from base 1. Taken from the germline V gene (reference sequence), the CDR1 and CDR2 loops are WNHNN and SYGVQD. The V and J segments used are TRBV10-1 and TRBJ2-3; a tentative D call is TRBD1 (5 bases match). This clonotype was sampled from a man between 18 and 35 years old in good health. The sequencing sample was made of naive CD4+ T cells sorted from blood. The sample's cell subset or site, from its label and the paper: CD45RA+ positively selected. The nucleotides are TGCGCCAGCAGTGAGCAGGGCGACCCGACAGATACGCAGTATTTT. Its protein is CASSEQGDPTDTQYF.